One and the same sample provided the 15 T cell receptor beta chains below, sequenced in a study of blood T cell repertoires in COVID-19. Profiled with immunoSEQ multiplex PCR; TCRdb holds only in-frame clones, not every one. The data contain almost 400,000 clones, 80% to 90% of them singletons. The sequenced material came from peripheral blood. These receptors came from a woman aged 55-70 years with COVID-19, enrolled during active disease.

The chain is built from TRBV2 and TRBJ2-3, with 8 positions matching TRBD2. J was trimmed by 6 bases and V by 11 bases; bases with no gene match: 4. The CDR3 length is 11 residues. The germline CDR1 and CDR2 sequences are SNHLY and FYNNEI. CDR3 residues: CAAGGGDTQYF. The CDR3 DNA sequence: TGTGCCGCGGGGGGAGGGGATACGCAGTATTTT.

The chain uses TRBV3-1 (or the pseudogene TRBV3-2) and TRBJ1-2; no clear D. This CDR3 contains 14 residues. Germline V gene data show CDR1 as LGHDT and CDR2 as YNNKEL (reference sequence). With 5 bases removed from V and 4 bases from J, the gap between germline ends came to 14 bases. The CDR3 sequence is CASSGHQGLYGYTF. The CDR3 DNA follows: TGTGCCAGCAGCGGGCACCAAGGACTCTATGGCTACACCTTC.

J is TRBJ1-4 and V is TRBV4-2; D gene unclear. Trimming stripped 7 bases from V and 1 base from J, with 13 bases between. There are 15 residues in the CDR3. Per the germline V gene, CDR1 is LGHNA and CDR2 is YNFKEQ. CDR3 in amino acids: CASTRGEGTNEKLFF. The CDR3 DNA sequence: TGTGCCAGCACCCGCGGTGAGGGAACTAATGAAAAACTGTTTTTT.

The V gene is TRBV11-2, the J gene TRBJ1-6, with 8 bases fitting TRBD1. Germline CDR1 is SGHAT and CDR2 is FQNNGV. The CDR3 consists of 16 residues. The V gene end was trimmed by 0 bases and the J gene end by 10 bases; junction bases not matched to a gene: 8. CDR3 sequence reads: CASSLDRDRPASPLHF. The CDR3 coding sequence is TGTGCCAGCAGCTTAGATCGGGACAGGCCTGCCTCACCCCTCCACTTT.

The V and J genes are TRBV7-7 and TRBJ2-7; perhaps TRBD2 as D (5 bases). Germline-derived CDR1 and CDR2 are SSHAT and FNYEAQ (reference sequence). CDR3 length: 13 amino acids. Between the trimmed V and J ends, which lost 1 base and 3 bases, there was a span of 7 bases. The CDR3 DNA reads TGTGCCAGCAGCTTAGATCGGGGCTACGAGCAGTACTTC. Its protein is CASSLDRGYEQYF.

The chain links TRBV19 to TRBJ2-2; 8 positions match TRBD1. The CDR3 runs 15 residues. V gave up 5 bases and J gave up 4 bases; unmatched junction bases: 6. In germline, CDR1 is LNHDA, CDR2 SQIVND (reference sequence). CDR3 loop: CASSGRGTGTGELFF. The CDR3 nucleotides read TGTGCCAGTAGTGGCAGGGGGACAGGCACCGGGGAGCTGTTTTTT.

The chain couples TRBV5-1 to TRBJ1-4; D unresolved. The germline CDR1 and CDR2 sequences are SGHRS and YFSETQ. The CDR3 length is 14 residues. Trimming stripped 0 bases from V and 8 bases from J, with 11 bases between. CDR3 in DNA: TGCGCCAGCAGCTTGGAGGACTTGGGAGAAAAACTGTTTTTT. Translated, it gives CASSLEDLGEKLFF. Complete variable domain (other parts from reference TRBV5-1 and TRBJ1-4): KAGVTQTPRYLIKTRGQQVTLSCSPISGHRSVSWYQQTPGQGLQFLFEYFSETQRNKGNFPGRFSGRQFSNSRSEMNVSTLELGDSALYLCASSLEDLGEKLFFGSGTQLSVL.

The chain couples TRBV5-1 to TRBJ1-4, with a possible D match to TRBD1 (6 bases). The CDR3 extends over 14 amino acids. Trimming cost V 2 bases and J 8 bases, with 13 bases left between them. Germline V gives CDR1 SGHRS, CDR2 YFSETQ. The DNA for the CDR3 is TGCGCCAGCAGCTTTACAGGGTTTGGGGAAAAACTGTTTTTT. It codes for CASSFTGFGEKLFF.

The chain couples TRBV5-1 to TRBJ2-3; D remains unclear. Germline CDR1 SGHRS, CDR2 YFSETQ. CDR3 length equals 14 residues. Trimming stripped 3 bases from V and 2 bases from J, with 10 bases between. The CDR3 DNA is TGCGCCAGCAGCTACCAGAAACCCACAGATACGCAGTATTTT. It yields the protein CASSYQKPTDTQYF.

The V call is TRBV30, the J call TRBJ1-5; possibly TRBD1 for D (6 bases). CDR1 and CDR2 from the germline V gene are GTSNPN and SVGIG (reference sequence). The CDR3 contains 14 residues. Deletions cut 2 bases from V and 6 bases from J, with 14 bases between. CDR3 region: CAWSSGGAGQPQHF. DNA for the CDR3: TGTGCCTGGAGTTCGGGGGGCGCAGGTCAGCCCCAGCATTTT.

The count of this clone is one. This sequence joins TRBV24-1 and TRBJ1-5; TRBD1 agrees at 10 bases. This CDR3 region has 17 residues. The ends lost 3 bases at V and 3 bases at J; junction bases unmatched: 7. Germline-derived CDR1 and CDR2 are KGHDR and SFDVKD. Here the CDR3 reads CATSDPRDRGSNQPQHF. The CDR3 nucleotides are TGTGCCACCAGTGATCCCCGGGACAGGGGTTCCAATCAGCCCCAGCATTTT.

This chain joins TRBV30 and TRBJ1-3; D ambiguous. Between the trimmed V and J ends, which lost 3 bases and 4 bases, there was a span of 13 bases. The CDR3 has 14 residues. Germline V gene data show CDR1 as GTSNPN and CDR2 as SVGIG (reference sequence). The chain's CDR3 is CAWRPVGAGNTIYF. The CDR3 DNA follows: TGTGCCTGGAGACCCGTGGGAGCCGGAAACACCATATATTTT.

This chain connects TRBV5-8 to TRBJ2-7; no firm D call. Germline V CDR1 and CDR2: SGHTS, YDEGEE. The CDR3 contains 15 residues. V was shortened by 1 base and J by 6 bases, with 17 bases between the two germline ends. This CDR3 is CASSLIRHLLGEQYF. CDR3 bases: TGTGCCAGCAGCTTGATCCGCCACCTCCTAGGCGAGCAGTACTTC.

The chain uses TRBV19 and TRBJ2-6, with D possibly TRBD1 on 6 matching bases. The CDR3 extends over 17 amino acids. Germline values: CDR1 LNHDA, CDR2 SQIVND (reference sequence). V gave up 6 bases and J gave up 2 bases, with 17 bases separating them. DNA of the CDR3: TGTGCCAGTAGATTTATGACAGGTTTAACTGGGGCCAACGTCCTGACTTTC. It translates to CASRFMTGLTGANVLTF.

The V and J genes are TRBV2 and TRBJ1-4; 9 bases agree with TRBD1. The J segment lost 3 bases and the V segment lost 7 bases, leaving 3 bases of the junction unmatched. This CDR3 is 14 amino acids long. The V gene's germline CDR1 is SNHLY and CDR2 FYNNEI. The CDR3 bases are TGTGCCAGCATTCGGGACAGGGCTAATGAAAAACTGTTTTTT. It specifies CASIRDRANEKLFF. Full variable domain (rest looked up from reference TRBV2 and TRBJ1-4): EPEVTQTPSHQVTQMGQEVILRCVPISNHLYFYWYRQILGQKVEFLVSFYNNEISEKSEIFDDQFSVERPDGSNFTLKIRSTKLEDSAMYFCASIRDRANEKLFFGSGTQLSVL.